What follows are 8 T cell receptor beta chains derived from one specimen sequenced in a study of blood T cell repertoires in COVID-19. Clones were read by immunoSEQ multiplex PCR, and TCRdb kept only the in-frame ones, dropping some. The repertoire has under 80,000 clones, more than 75% of them found once; the top ten carry around 1.5%. The sequenced sample was peripheral blood. The receptors come from a human donor in a cohort sampled during active COVID-19.

This sequence joins TRBV5-6 and TRBJ1-2, with D possibly TRBD1 on 6 matching bases. CDR1 is SGHDT, CDR2 YYEEEE, per germline. V was trimmed by 0 bases and J by 3 bases, leaving 12 bases between them. This CDR3 has 15 amino acids. Here the CDR3 DNA reads TGTGCCAGCAGCTTGGGTTCAGGGGAATACTATGGCTACACCTTC. This translates into CASSLGSGEYYGYTF.

Of note for this clone: It may be a read error: a sequence one base away is much more abundant. Other DNA sequences within the sample encode an identical CDR3. V usage is TRBV2 and J usage is TRBJ2-2, with TRBD2 identical over 12 bases. CDR1 SNHLY and CDR2 FYNNEI come from the germline V gene. With 6 bases clipped from V and 5 bases from J, the junction kept 4 bases outside the gene matches. The CDR3 is 15 amino acids. CDR3 sequence: CASRTGTSGTGELFF. CDR3 in DNA: TGTGCCAGCAGGACCGGGACTAGCGGGACCGGGGAGCTGTTTTTT.

The chain is built from TRBV5-1 and TRBJ2-1; TRBD1 might be the D (6 bases). Germline CDR1 and CDR2: SGHRS and YFSETQ. The CDR3 spans 13 residues. V was trimmed by 4 bases and J by 9 bases, leaving 14 bases between them. The CDR3 DNA follows: TGCGCCAGCAGCGGGACAACCACAACTGAGCAGTTCTTC. This encodes CASSGTTTTEQFF.

This clone is a singleton in its sample. The V gene is TRBV5-6, the J gene TRBJ2-7; weak D call: TRBD1 (6 bases). The ends were cut back, 4 bases at V and 1 base at J, with 9 bases in the middle. This CDR3 is built from 13 residues. The germline gives CDR1 SGHDT, CDR2 YYEEEE. CDR3 loop: CASSRTDSYEQYF. For the CDR3, the DNA is TGTGCCAGCAGCCGGACAGATTCCTACGAGCAGTACTTC.

The V call is TRBV3-1 (or the pseudogene TRBV3-2), the J call TRBJ2-1; D is perhaps TRBD2 (5 bases). Trimming left V 9 bases short and J 6 bases short, with 12 bases between. There are 12 residues in the CDR3. Germline CDR1 LGHDT, CDR2 YNNKEL (reference sequence). The CDR3 protein is CASHSAGNEQFF. The CDR3 coding sequence is TGTGCCAGTCATTCTGCGGGCAATGAGCAGTTCTTC.

This chain links TRBV6-1 with TRBJ1-5; D is undetermined. The CDR3 sequence is 14 residues long. Trimming removed 3 bases from V and 0 bases from J, with 6 bases in between. Germline V gene lookup returns CDR1 MNHNS and CDR2 SASEGT. The CDR3 DNA follows: TGTGCCAGCAGTGAGCAGGATAGCAATCAGCCCCAGCATTTT. Protein sequence: CASSEQDSNQPQHF.

V gene TRBV9 combines with J gene TRBJ2-3, with 11 nucleotides matching TRBD1. The CDR3 has 17 residues. CDR1 and CDR2 (germline): SGDLS, YYNGEE. Trimming cost V 0 bases and J 4 bases; bases outside gene matches: 7. The chain's CDR3 is CASSVATGGQGADTQYF. The CDR3 region has the DNA TGTGCCAGCAGCGTAGCTACTGGGGGACAGGGGGCAGATACGCAGTATTTT.

In this sample, this clone turned up once. The chain combines TRBV7-6 with TRBJ1-3; 7 bases align to TRBD1. The CDR3 spans 16 residues. Germline-derived CDR1 and CDR2 are SGHVS and FNYEAQ. The junction had 5 bases not matched to a gene; V was cut back by 3 bases and J by 0 bases. The CDR3 DNA reads as TGTGCCAGCAGCTTGAGCTGGGACAGCTCTGGAAACACCATATATTTT. This sequence encodes CASSLSWDSSGNTIYF.